The 18 T cell receptor beta chains below were found in one sample sequenced in a study of T-cell memory formation after mild COVID-19. Using its own MiXCR run on the 5' RACE reads, TCRdb lists one record per CDR3 protein. Of about 610,000 distinct CDR3 sequences detected, 15% to 20% appear once; the ten largest clones hold less than 10%. Input material: PBMCs or a T cell subset sorted from them (not recorded which). All receptors derive from an adult woman who had mild COVID-19 (a few samples of this study predate the infection). Cell type and time point are not known.

This clonotype was detected only a few times. The chain couples TRBV6-5 to TRBJ2-1, with TRBD2 matching over 9 bases. Germline V lookup: CDR1 MNHEY, CDR2 SVGAGI. V was pared by 2 bases and J by 8 bases, with 10 bases of the junction left unmatched. The CDR3 spans 16 residues. The CDR3 DNA sequence: TGTGCCAGCAGTTACAAACTAAGGGCTAGCGGGGATGAGCAGTTCTTC. It translates to CASSYKLRASGDEQFF.

The table lists this clonotype with many counts. The chain recombines TRBV18 with TRBJ1-2; unclear D gene. The germline gives CDR1 KGHSH, CDR2 LQKENI. The V end lost 5 bases, the J end lost 4 bases, and 14 bases lay between the germline ends. The CDR3 is made up of 14 amino acids. Here the CDR3 DNA reads TGTGCCAGCTCATCTATCCCTAACAGCTATGGCTACACCTTC. Translated, it gives CASSSIPNSYGYTF.

There are many counts of this clonotype. This chain joins TRBV25-1 and TRBJ2-3; no firm D call. V dropped 1 base and J dropped 1 base, with 6 bases sitting between them. The CDR3 runs to 14 residues. Germline CDR1 and CDR2: MGHDK and SYGVNS. The CDR3 reads CASSESRGTDTQYF. The CDR3 bases are TGTGCCAGCAGTGAATCTAGGGGCACAGATACGCAGTATTTT. Full variable domain (rest looked up from reference TRBV25-1 and TRBJ2-3): EADIYQTPRYLVIGTGKKITLECSQTMGHDKMYWYQQDPGMELHLIHYSYGVNSTEKGDLSSESTVSRIRTEHFPLTLESARPSHTSQYLCASSESRGTDTQYFGPGTRLTVL.

This clonotype has ten or more counts. The chain uses TRBV12-3 or TRBV12-4 and TRBJ1-1, with D possibly TRBD1 on 5 matching bases. Trimming left V 1 base short and J 0 bases short, with 9 bases between. CDR3 length equals 15 residues. CDR3 nucleotide sequence: TGTGCCAGCAGTTTAGAGGGACGCATGAACACTGAAGCTTTCTTT. This translates into CASSLEGRMNTEAFF.

This clonotype was counted many times. J is TRBJ1-2 and V is TRBV6-5; weak D call: TRBD1 (5 bases). Trimming took off 6 bases at V and 8 bases at J, with 16 bases between the two ends. Germline V CDR1 and CDR2: MNHEY, SVGAGI. There are 13 residues in the CDR3. CDR3: CASRTPGGKGYTF. The DNA of the CDR3 is TGTGCCAGCAGAACACCCGGGGGGAAAGGCTACACCTTC.

This clonotype was detected a few times. J is TRBJ2-4 and V is TRBV7-8; D may be TRBD2 (7 bases). Trimming took off 1 base at V and 3 bases at J, with 13 bases between the two ends. Germline V CDR1 and CDR2: SGHVS, FQNEAQ. CDR3 length equals 16 residues. The CDR3: CASSLDPRGGKNIQYF. The CDR3 DNA is TGTGCCAGCAGCTTAGACCCTAGGGGGGGCAAAAACATTCAGTACTTC.

V usage is TRBV19 and J usage is TRBJ2-2; D gene uncertain. The V and J ends lost 1 base and 1 base respectively, with 4 bases between them. This CDR3 comprises 14 residues. Looked up from germline, CDR1 is LNHDA and CDR2 is SQIVND (reference sequence). The CDR3 reads CASSIGGNTGELFF. The CDR3, as DNA: TGTGCCAGTAGTATAGGGGGGAACACCGGGGAGCTGTTTTTT. Combining the CDR3 with reference TRBV19 and TRBJ2-2 gives the whole variable domain DGGITQSPKYLFRKEGQNVTLSCEQNLNHDAMYWYRQDPGQGLRLIYYSQIVNDFQKGDIAEGYSVSREKKESFPLTVTSAQKNPTAFYLCASSIGGNTGELFFGEGSRLTVL.

This clonotype was found a few times. V gene TRBV29-1 combines with J gene TRBJ2-7; TRBD2 matches at 11 bases. The ends lost 2 bases at V and 0 bases at J; junction bases unmatched: 3. Germline assignment: CDR1 SQVTM and CDR2 ANQGSEA. There are 15 residues in the CDR3. CDR3 loop: CSVELAGGPSYEQYF. In nucleotides, the CDR3 is TGCAGCGTTGAACTAGCGGGAGGCCCCTCCTACGAGCAGTACTTC.

This clonotype was counted a few times. The gene calls are TRBV4-1 and TRBJ1-1; D unresolved. Trimming left V 1 base short and J 1 base short, with 7 bases between. The CDR3 covers 14 residues. The germline V gene encodes CDR1 MGHRA and CDR2 YSYEKL. The CDR3 DNA follows: TGCGCCAGCAGCCAAGTCGCACAGAACACTGAAGCTTTCTTT. It codes for CASSQVAQNTEAFF.

This clonotype turned up a few times. The genes are TRBV5-4 and TRBJ2-5; TRBD1 agrees at 10 bases. The CDR3 is 15 amino acids. Per germline, CDR1 SGHNT and CDR2 YYREEE (reference sequence). V shed 3 bases, J shed 4 bases, and the junction held 6 bases outside the gene matches. The CDR3 loop is CASSSGTGVIETQYF. CDR3 coding DNA: TGTGCCAGCAGCTCCGGGACAGGGGTAATAGAGACCCAGTACTTC.

The chain employs TRBV7-3 and TRBJ2-2; unclear D gene. Germline CDR1 is SGHTA and CDR2 is FQGTGA. The length of the CDR3 is 12 residues. Trimming left V 1 base short and J 6 bases short, with 3 bases between. CDR3: CASSLRPGELFF. CDR3 in DNA: TGTGCCAGCAGCTTAAGACCCGGGGAGCTGTTTTTT.

The J gene is TRBJ2-7, the V gene TRBV4-3; possible D gene TRBD1, 6 bases. Trimming took off 0 bases at V and 3 bases at J, with 12 bases between the two ends. CDR3 length: 15 amino acids. The germline CDR1 and CDR2 sequences are LGHNA and YSLEER. The CDR3 DNA is TGCGCCAGCAGCCAAGATTGGACAGAGGGCTACGAGCAGTACTTC. The encoded protein is CASSQDWTEGYEQYF.

This clonotype was counted between two and nine times. V gene TRBV5-5 combines with J gene TRBJ2-1; D is unclear. The CDR3 extends over 16 amino acids. Germline V gene sequence: CDR1 SGHKS, CDR2 YYEKEE (reference sequence). V lost 1 base and J 1 base, leaving 12 bases between the germline ends. In DNA form, the CDR3 reads TGTGCCAGCAGCTTGCCGGTAGAAGGATCCTACAATGAGCAGTTCTTC. It encodes CASSLPVEGSYNEQFF.

This chain connects TRBV2 to TRBJ2-1; no firm D call. Trimming removed 4 bases from V and 5 bases from J, with 9 bases in between. The germline gives CDR1 SNHLY, CDR2 FYNNEI. This CDR3 comprises 13 residues. Written as DNA, the CDR3 is TGTGCCAGCAGTGTTGAGTCTAACAATGAGCAGTTCTTC. It yields the protein CASSVESNNEQFF. Full variable domain (outside the CDR3, taken from reference TRBV2 and TRBJ2-1): EPEVTQTPSHQVTQMGQEVILRCVPISNHLYFYWYRQILGQKVEFLVSFYNNEISEKSEIFDDQFSVERPDGSNFTLKIRSTKLEDSAMYFCASSVESNNEQFFGPGTRLTVL.

In its sample, this clonotype was seen many times. In DNA form, the CDR3 reads TGCAGTGCTAGAGAGCCTAGCGGCTTAGGCCAGTACTTC. Protein: CSAREPSGLGQYF. The chain recombines TRBV20-1 with TRBJ2-5, with 7 bases aligning to TRBD2. This CDR3 has 13 amino acids. V shed 0 bases, J shed 10 bases, and the junction held 8 bases outside the gene matches. Germline loops: CDR1 DFQATT, CDR2 SNEGSKA (reference sequence).

Ten or more counts support this clonotype. The J gene is TRBJ2-7, the V gene TRBV6-5, with D uncertain. Germline V lookup: CDR1 MNHEY, CDR2 SVGAGI. The CDR3 length is 15 residues. Trimming shortened V by 2 bases and J by 2 bases, and 13 bases separated the two germline ends. CDR3 protein: CASSYPSDGTYEQYF. CDR3 DNA sequence: TGTGCCAGCAGTTACCCTTCCGACGGCACCTACGAGCAGTACTTC.

This clonotype appeared a few times. The chain combines TRBV7-2 with TRBJ1-2, with 10 bases aligning to TRBD1. The J segment lost 4 bases and the V segment lost 5 bases, leaving 4 bases of the junction unmatched. The CDR3 consists of 14 residues. Per germline, CDR1 SGHTA and CDR2 FQGNSA. The CDR3: CASSPGQGFYGYTF. The CDR3 DNA is TGTGCCAGCAGCCCGGGACAGGGGTTCTATGGCTACACCTTC.

V and J are TRBV29-1 and TRBJ2-2; D remains ambiguous. The length of the CDR3 is 14 residues. In germline, CDR1 is SQVTM, CDR2 ANQGSEA. The V end was cut by 4 bases, the J end by 1 base, with 10 bases between. CDR3 sequence (DNA): TGCAGCGTTGTAACCGACTGGAACACCGGGGAGCTGTTTTTT. As protein: CSVVTDWNTGELFF.